This TCR beta chain came from a study of T cell changes during pregnancy in multiple sclerosis. CDR1 is MNHEY, CDR2 SVGAGI, per germline. The CDR3 runs to 14 residues. Details on this clone: At one end the junction does not follow the germline gene, possibly because of a read error.

The table came from immunoSEQ multiplex PCR; TCRdb's copy has only in-frame clones and leaves some out. This sample yields about 100,000 clones, of which about 92% are seen a single time; 1.2% belongs to the top ten. Sample: peripheral blood, taken in the second trimester of pregnancy. The source is a female donor with multiple sclerosis, enrolled in a pregnancy study. This sequence joins TRBV6-5 and TRBJ1-1, with D tentatively TRBD1 (6 bases). For the CDR3, the DNA is TGTGCCGGCAGCTGGCAGGGGAGGGCAGCTGAAGCTTTCTTT. Translation: CAGSWQGRAAEAFF.